The 2 T cell receptor beta chains presented below share a single source sample, sequenced in a study of shared clonotypes between healthy human individuals. Generated by immunoSEQ multiplex PCR, the TCRdb table keeps only in-frame clones and is missing some. The sample shows over a million clones, approximately 78% of them seen only once. Sequenced: memory CD4+ T cells from PBMCs. Documented subset: CD45RA-negative fraction. Receptors were obtained from a man younger than 30 in good health. Some clones in this sample may be carry-over from other donors' samples.

The gene calls are TRBV7-3 and TRBJ2-1; 9 positions agree with TRBD1. CDR3 length: 15 amino acids. V lost 5 bases and J lost 9; bases outside the gene matches: 11. Germline lookup yields CDR1 SGHTA and CDR2 FQGTGA. The CDR3 DNA is TGTGCCAGCAGCGCGGGCGGGACAGGGTGGCGTGAGCAGTTCTTC. Translating it yields CASSAGGTGWREQFF.

The chain uses TRBV5-4 and TRBJ1-5, with D possibly being TRBD1 (5 bases). Germline CDR1 and CDR2: SGHNT and YYREEE (reference sequence). This CDR3 spans 15 amino acids. Trimming removed 4 bases from V and 4 bases from J, with 15 bases in between. CDR3 residues: CASSPERGGNQPQHF. The CDR3 nucleotides read TGTGCCAGCAGCCCGGAGAGGGGAGGTAATCAGCCCCAGCATTTT.